The 9 T cell receptor beta chains reported below all come from one sample, sequenced in a study of blood T cells in healthy people across ages. Primers used in a second PCR of roughly 6 to 11 cycles were a sample-barcoded 5' primer and a J-beta primer mix. TCRdb re-analysed the 5' RACE reads in MiXCR, keeping a single row per CDR3 protein. There are approximately 670,000 distinct CDR3 sequences in the sample; 40% to 45% occur only once, and 25% to 35% lies in the top ten. The material sequenced was blood. The receptors stem from a man at least 80 years old in good health.

The V and J genes are TRBV6-1 and TRBJ2-7; TRBD2 matches 11 bases. The CDR3 length is 15 residues. V trimming: 7 bases; J trimming: 2 bases; junction bases outside the gene matches: 7. Germline-derived CDR1 and CDR2 are MNHNS and SASEGT. Written as DNA, the CDR3 is TGTGCCAGCATTCCCGGGACTAGCGGCGCCTACGAGCAGTACTTC. Protein product: CASIPGTSGAYEQYF.

This chain uses TRBV12-3 or TRBV12-4 with TRBJ2-5; 8 bases match TRBD2. After removal of 6 bases from V and 1 base from J, the junction contained 4 bases not matched to a gene. This CDR3 comprises 14 residues. The CDR3, as DNA: TGTGCCAGCAGCCTACTAGCGGTCCAAGAGACCCAGTACTTC. As protein: CASSLLAVQETQYF.

CDR3: CASRRQPNTEAFF. The DNA of the CDR3 is TGTGCCAGCAGAAGGCAGCCGAACACTGAAGCTTTCTTT. The J gene is TRBJ1-1, the V gene TRBV28; D is uncertain. V shed 6 bases and J shed 1 base, with 9 bases lying between them. The CDR3 contains 13 residues. Germline V gene sequence: CDR1 MDHEN, CDR2 SYDVKM.

The chain is built from TRBV11-2 and TRBJ2-7; a possible D gene is TRBD2 (7 bases). V was cut by 5 bases and J by 1 base, with 21 bases left in between. The germline V gene encodes CDR1 SGHAT and CDR2 FQNNGV. The CDR3 totals 17 residues. This chain's CDR3 is CASSPRLEGGRSYEQYF. In nucleotides, the CDR3 is TGTGCCAGCAGCCCCCGGCTAGAGGGGGGGCGGTCCTACGAGCAGTACTTC. Drawing the rest from reference TRBV11-2 and TRBJ2-7, the complete variable domain is EAGVAQSPRYKIIEKRQSVAFWCNPISGHATLYWYQQILGQGPKLLIQFQNNGVVDDSQLPKDRFSAERLKGVDSTLKIQPAKLEDSAVYLCASSPRLEGGRSYEQYFGPGTRLTVT.

This clonotype was picked up many times. V is TRBV3-1 and J is TRBJ2-7; D gene uncertain. V dropped 3 bases and J dropped 0 bases, with 3 bases sitting between them. This CDR3 region has 12 residues. Per the germline V gene, CDR1 is LGHDT and CDR2 is YNNKEL (reference sequence). The CDR3 spells CASSQVSYEQYF. DNA of the CDR3: TGTGCCAGCAGCCAGGTCTCCTACGAGCAGTACTTC.

This clonotype was detected only a few times. The CDR3 sequence: CASIPQGSYEQYF. For the CDR3, the DNA is TGCGCCAGCATCCCACAGGGGTCCTACGAGCAGTACTTC. This chain uses TRBV10-2 with TRBJ2-7, with 7 bases lining up with TRBD1. The ends lost 7 bases at V and 1 base at J; junction bases unmatched: 4. CDR1 and CDR2 (germline): WSHSY, SAAADI. This CDR3 spans 13 amino acids.

This chain joins TRBV7-2 and TRBJ2-5; no clear D gene. Germline CDR1 reads SGHTA; CDR2 reads FQGNSA. The ends were cut back, 1 base at V and 5 bases at J, with 14 bases in the middle. CDR3 size: 15 residues. As DNA, the CDR3 is TGTGCCAGCAGCTTAGGAACCGTCCGGGCGGAGACCCAGTACTTC. This sequence encodes CASSLGTVRAETQYF.

This clonotype occurred many times. The chain is built from TRBV28 and TRBJ2-7; TRBD2 matches at 11 bases. V lost 6 bases, J lost 2 bases, and 3 bases stayed unmatched. Germline loops: CDR1 MDHEN, CDR2 SYDVKM. This CDR3 comprises 14 residues. CDR3: CASSVAGGPYEQYF. CDR3 bases: TGTGCCAGCAGCGTAGCGGGAGGGCCCTACGAGCAGTACTTC.

This clonotype was observed a few times. V is TRBV2 and J is TRBJ2-4; 12 positions match TRBD1. The CDR3 consists of 16 residues. Germline CDR1 reads SNHLY; CDR2 reads FYNNEI. With V trimmed by 4 bases and J by 2 bases, 3 bases remained unmatched. In nucleotides, the CDR3 is TGTGCCAGCAGTGGGGGACAGGGGGCGACCAAAAACATTCAGTACTTC. Translated, it gives CASSGGQGATKNIQYF.